The 23 T cell receptor beta chains in this list originate from one sample, sequenced in a study of blood T cells in healthy people across ages. PCR was performed a second time for roughly 7 to 12 cycles using a sample-barcoded 5' primer and a J-beta primer mix. MiXCR was run by TCRdb on the 5' RACE reads, yielding one entry per CDR3 protein. The profile shows 380,000 or so distinct CDR3 sequences, about 49% of them singletons. The sample consisted of blood. These receptors originate from a man aged 55 to 70 in good health.

V and J are TRBV7-2 and TRBJ2-3, with a weak D call TRBD2 (5 bases). Germline values: CDR1 SGHTA, CDR2 FQGNSA. The CDR3 totals 16 residues. V was shortened by 2 bases and J by 1 base, with 13 bases between the two germline ends. CDR3 coding DNA: TGTGCCAGCAGCTTAAGTTTTGCGGAGGGCACAGATACGCAGTATTTT. Its protein is CASSLSFAEGTDTQYF.

The chain recombines TRBV4-3 with TRBJ2-6; the match to TRBD2 covers 8 bases. The germline V gene has CDR1 LGHNA and CDR2 YSLEER. Losses at the gene ends were 0 bases for V and 2 bases for J; bases not matched to a gene: 6. This CDR3 has 18 residues. The CDR3 reads CASSQDLAGYAGANVLTF. CDR3 bases: TGCGCCAGCAGCCAAGATTTAGCGGGATACGCTGGGGCCAACGTCCTGACTTTC.

The V call is TRBV20-1, the J call TRBJ2-5, with D perhaps matching TRBD2 (5 bases). Germline values: CDR1 DFQATT, CDR2 SNEGSKA (reference sequence). The V gene lost 0 bases and the J gene lost 11 bases, with 16 bases spanning the gap. The CDR3 runs to 13 residues. CDR3 in DNA: TGCAGTGCTAGAGAGGCGGCGGGCGGTGAGCAGTACTTC. Protein: CSAREAAGGEQYF.

V usage is TRBV29-1 and J usage is TRBJ1-2; tentatively, D is TRBD1 (5 bases). From germline, CDR1 is SQVTM and CDR2 ANQGSEA. The V end lost 3 bases, the J end lost 8 bases, and 13 bases lay between the germline ends. This CDR3 has 12 residues. The CDR3 here is CSVERGSSGYTF. In nucleotides, the CDR3 is TGCAGCGTTGAGCGGGGGAGTTCGGGCTACACCTTC.

The sample holds a few counts of this clonotype. This sequence joins TRBV12-3 or TRBV12-4 and TRBJ2-5; a weak D match, TRBD1 (5 bases). The J call may be faulty, since TRBJ2-7 better matches the DNA end. CDR3 length: 13 amino acids. The CDR3 region has the DNA TGTGCCAGCAGTTTTGGGGCTTTCCTCGAGCAGTACTTC. This gives the protein CASSFGAFLEQYF.

Regarding this clonotype: One end of the junction varies from germline; a read error may be responsible. CDR3 nucleotide sequence: TGTGCCAGCAGCTTATACGGCGGCGAGCAAGAGCCCCAGTACTTC. Translating gives CASSLYGGEQEPQYF. The chain has TRBV7-2 and TRBJ2-5; no firm D call. The CDR3 consists of 15 residues. Per the germline V gene, CDR1 is SGHTA and CDR2 is FQGNSA.

This clonotype was detected only once. The junction departs from the called germline gene at one end, perhaps through a read error. V is TRBV4-2 and J is TRBJ2-3; D tentatively fits TRBD1 or TRBD2 (5 bases each). The CDR3 is 15 residues long. CDR1 and CDR2 from the germline V gene are LGHNA and YNFKEQ. The CDR3 DNA reads as TGTGCCAGCAGAGAGGGACCTCAACCCACAGATGCGCAGTATTTT. This codes for CASREGPQPTDAQYF.

The rearrangement links TRBV20-1 to TRBJ2-3; 7 bases are shared with TRBD2. Germline CDR1 is DFQATT and CDR2 is SNEGSKA (reference sequence). CDR3 size: 15 residues. The J segment lost 0 bases and the V segment lost 6 bases, leaving 9 bases of the junction unmatched. DNA of the CDR3: TGCAGTGCCCCCCCGGGGGGACTTAGCACAGATACGCAGTATTTT. Amino acids: CSAPPGGLSTDTQYF.

Regarding this clonotype: One end of the junction does not line up with germline, which may come from a read error. V is TRBV5-5 and J is TRBJ2-7, with TRBD1 matching 7 bases. CDR1 and CDR2 from the germline V gene are SGHKS and YYEKEE (reference sequence). The CDR3 has 13 amino acids. CDR3 coding DNA: TGCGCCAGCAGCTTGGGACAGACTTCCGAGCAGTACTTC. Encoded protein: CASSLGQTSEQYF.

This sequence joins TRBV15 and TRBJ2-1, with 12 bases fitting TRBD2. Trimming took 1 base from V and 8 from J; bases not matched to a gene: 3. The CDR3 contains 15 residues. Germline-derived CDR1 and CDR2 are LNHNV and YYDKDF (reference sequence). The CDR3 region has the DNA TGTGCCACCAGCAGAGGACTAGCGGGAGTAGATGAGCAGTTCTTC. It translates to CATSRGLAGVDEQFF.

This clonotype was detected only a few times. The rearrangement uses TRBV20-1 and TRBJ2-7; 7 bases are shared with TRBD2. Per germline, CDR1 DFQATT and CDR2 SNEGSKA (reference sequence). Germline trimming cut 3 bases from V and 5 bases from J; bases unmatched to any gene: 4. The CDR3 consists of 12 residues. Here the CDR3 DNA reads TGCAGTGCTAGGGGACGGGGGGACGAGCAGTACTTC. This codes for CSARGRGDEQYF.

The chain joins TRBV4-2 to TRBJ2-4, with D unresolved. With 0 bases removed from V and 9 bases from J, the gap between germline ends came to 12 bases. Germline CDR1 LGHNA, CDR2 YNFKEQ. The CDR3 has 14 amino acids. This chain's CDR3 is CASSQERPRAIQYF. For the CDR3, the DNA is TGTGCCAGCAGCCAAGAGAGACCTCGTGCCATTCAGTACTTC.

This clonotype was observed many times. The V gene is TRBV28, the J gene TRBJ2-7, with D possibly being TRBD2 (6 bases). CDR3 length: 14 residues. Trimming stripped 8 bases from V and 4 bases from J, with 18 bases between. Germline CDR1 MDHEN, CDR2 SYDVKM. The CDR3 reads CASGLEIRGYEQYF. The CDR3 DNA is TGTGCCAGCGGTCTAGAGATTCGGGGGTACGAGCAGTACTTC.

V and J are TRBV20-1 and TRBJ2-1; D could derive from TRBD1 or TRBD2 (6 bases each). The assigned J gene may be wrong: the sequence end matches TRBJ2-7 better. The CDR3 extends over 14 amino acids. Germline V gene sequence: CDR1 DFQATT, CDR2 SNEGSKA (reference sequence). The CDR3, as DNA: TGCAGTGCTAGTGAGGGGGGTTCCTACAATGAGCAGTACTTC. Amino acids: CSASEGGSYNEQYF.

Points on this clonotype: A read error may explain this, as a much larger clone is one base away. J is TRBJ2-3 and V is TRBV6-2 or TRBV6-3; D is perhaps TRBD2 (6 bases). Germline V lookup: CDR1 MNHEY, CDR2 SVGEGT. There are 14 residues in the CDR3. Here the CDR3 DNA reads TGTGCCAGCAGTTCAATGACTAGTACAGGTACGCAGTATTTT. It specifies CASSSMTSTGTQYF.

V usage is TRBV6-1 and J usage is TRBJ1-5; 12 bases align to TRBD1. CDR1 MNHNS and CDR2 SASEGT come from the germline V gene. This CDR3 region has 18 residues. Trimming took 6 bases from V and 7 from J; bases not matched to a gene: 16. CDR3 DNA sequence: TGTGCCAGCAGATTTAATTTACCGGGACAGGGGGCGCGCCAGCCCCAGCATTTT. Its protein product is CASRFNLPGQGARQPQHF.

The chain combines TRBV20-1 with TRBJ2-1; the match to TRBD2 covers 14 bases. Germline values: CDR1 DFQATT, CDR2 SNEGSKA (reference sequence). J was trimmed by 6 bases and V by 2 bases; bases with no gene match: 9. The CDR3 extends over 17 amino acids. The CDR3 DNA reads as TGCAGTGCTAGAATCCCGACTAGCGGGAGGGCTCCCAATGAGCAGTTCTTC. Encoded protein: CSARIPTSGRAPNEQFF.

V is TRBV29-1 and J is TRBJ2-1; D is unclear. Between the trimmed V and J ends, which lost 6 bases and 3 bases, there was a span of 9 bases. The germline gives CDR1 SQVTM, CDR2 ANQGSEA. The CDR3 totals 12 residues. The chain's CDR3 is CSVGRNYNEQFF. The CDR3 DNA is TGCAGCGTAGGACGGAACTACAATGAGCAGTTCTTC.

The chain couples TRBV15 to TRBJ1-4, with TRBD1 as a possible D gene (5 bases). Trimming took 2 bases from V and 6 from J, leaving 13 bases between them. CDR3 length equals 15 residues. The germline V gene has CDR1 LNHNV and CDR2 YYDKDF (reference sequence). CDR3 nucleotide sequence: TGTGCCACCAGCAGATTTAGGGGAGGGGATGAAAAACTGTTTTTT. Amino acid sequence: CATSRFRGGDEKLFF.

This clonotype was seen more than once but under ten times. The gene calls are TRBV7-6 and TRBJ1-2; D is ambiguous. V was clipped by 5 bases and J by 4 bases, with 14 bases between them. The CDR3 covers 14 residues. Looked up from germline, CDR1 is SGHVS and CDR2 is FNYEAQ. CDR3 nucleotide sequence: TGTGCCAGCAGCCCTCGGGGTACAATCTATGGCTACACCTTC. Its protein is CASSPRGTIYGYTF.

The rearrangement links TRBV6-1 to TRBJ2-1; 9 bases match TRBD1. With 2 bases clipped from V and 7 bases from J, the junction kept 9 bases outside the gene matches. The length of the CDR3 is 16 residues. The germline gives CDR1 MNHNS, CDR2 SASEGT. DNA of the CDR3: TGTGCCAGCAGTGAACAGCCCGGGACAGGGACTAATGAGCAGTTCTTC. The encoded protein is CASSEQPGTGTNEQFF.

V usage is TRBV6-1 and J usage is TRBJ2-3; D might be TRBD2 (5 bases). The germline CDR1 and CDR2 sequences are MNHNS and SASEGT. The CDR3 spans 14 residues. The V end was cut by 7 bases, the J end by 1 base, with 12 bases between. In nucleotides, the CDR3 is TGTGCCAGCACCCAGCGGCCGCGCACAGATACGCAGTATTTT. Its protein product is CASTQRPRTDTQYF.

This chain uses TRBV11-3 with TRBJ2-5; maybe TRBD1 (5 bases). Per germline, CDR1 SGHNT and CDR2 YENEEA. CDR3 length: 16 amino acids. V dropped 1 base and J dropped 0 bases, with 12 bases sitting between them. This CDR3 is CASSLGVGADQETQYF. As DNA, the CDR3 is TGTGCCAGCAGCTTAGGTGTAGGGGCGGACCAAGAGACCCAGTACTTC.